The present T cell receptor beta chain was sequenced within a study of cytomegalovirus exposure and HLA in healthy donors. Findings and limits, study-wide: There were over 150 TCR beta chains listed as cytomegalovirus-associated. Reported results showed that the classifier diagnosed cytomegalovirus status with high specificity and sensitivity. In vitro checks showed that a few CMV-associated chains really do target CMV antigens.

CDR1 is SNHLY, CDR2 FYNNEI, per germline. The CDR3 has 13 amino acids. V gave up 6 bases and J gave up 5 bases; unmatched junction bases: 6. Regarding this clone: Its specificity is not known.

Produced via immunoSEQ multiplex PCR; TCRdb's table is partial and in-frame only. The sample lists under 200,000 clones, around 92% seen once, with 10% in the top ten. The approximately 120-subject validation cohort, separate from the 666-subject first cohort, included the donors. V is TRBV2 and J is TRBJ1-1; 7 nucleotides agree with TRBD1. The sample consisted of PBMCs. This clonotype was obtained from a young woman in good health and CMV-seropositive. CDR3 protein: CASSSTTGTEAFF. The CDR3 DNA follows: TGTGCCAGCAGCTCGACGACAGGGACTGAAGCTTTCTTT.